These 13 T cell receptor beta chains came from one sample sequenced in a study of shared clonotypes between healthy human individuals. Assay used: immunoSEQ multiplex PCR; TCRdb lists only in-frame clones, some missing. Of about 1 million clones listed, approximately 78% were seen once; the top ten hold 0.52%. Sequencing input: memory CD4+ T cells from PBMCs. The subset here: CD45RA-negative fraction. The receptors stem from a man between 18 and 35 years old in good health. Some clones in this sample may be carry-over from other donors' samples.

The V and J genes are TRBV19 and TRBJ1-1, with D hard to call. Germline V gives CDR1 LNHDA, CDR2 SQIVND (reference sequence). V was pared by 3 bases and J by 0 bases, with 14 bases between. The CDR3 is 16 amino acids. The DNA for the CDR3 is TGTGCCAGTAGTATCAATATTGTTAGCATGAACACTGAAGCTTTCTTT. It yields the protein CASSINIVSMNTEAFF.

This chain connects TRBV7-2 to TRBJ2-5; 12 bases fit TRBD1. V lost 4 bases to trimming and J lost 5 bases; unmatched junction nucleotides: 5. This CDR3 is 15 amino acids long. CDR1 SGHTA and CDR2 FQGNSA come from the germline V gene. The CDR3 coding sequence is TGTGCCAGCAGCTCCGCCGGGACAGGGGGCGAGACCCAGTACTTC. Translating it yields CASSSAGTGGETQYF.

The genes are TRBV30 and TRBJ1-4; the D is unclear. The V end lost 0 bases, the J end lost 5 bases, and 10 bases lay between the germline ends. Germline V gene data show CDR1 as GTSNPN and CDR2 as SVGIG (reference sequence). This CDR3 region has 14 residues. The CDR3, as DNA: TGTGCCTGGAGTGTACCGGGCAGCAATGAAAAACTGTTTTTT. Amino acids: CAWSVPGSNEKLFF.

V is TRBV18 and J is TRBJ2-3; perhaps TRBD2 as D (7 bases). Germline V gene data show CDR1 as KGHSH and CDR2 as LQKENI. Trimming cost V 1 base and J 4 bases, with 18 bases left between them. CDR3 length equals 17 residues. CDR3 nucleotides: TGTGCCAGCTCACCACGAGGGGGGAGGGCCGGTGCAGATACGCAGTATTTT. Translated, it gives CASSPRGGRAGADTQYF.

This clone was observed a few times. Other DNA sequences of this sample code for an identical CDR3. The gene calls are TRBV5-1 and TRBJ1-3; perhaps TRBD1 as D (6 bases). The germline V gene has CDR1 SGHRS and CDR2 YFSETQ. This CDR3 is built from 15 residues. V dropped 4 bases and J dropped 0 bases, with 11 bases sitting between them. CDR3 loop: CASSEGQSSGNTIYF. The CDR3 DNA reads TGCGCCAGCAGCGAAGGACAGTCCTCTGGAAACACCATATATTTT.

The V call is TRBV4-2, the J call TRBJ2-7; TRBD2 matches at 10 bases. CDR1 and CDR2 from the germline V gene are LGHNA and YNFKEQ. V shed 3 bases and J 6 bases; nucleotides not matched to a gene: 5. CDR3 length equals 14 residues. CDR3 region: CASSHARLAGEQYF. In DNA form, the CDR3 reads TGTGCCAGCAGCCATGCTAGACTAGCGGGCGAGCAGTACTTC.

CDR3 protein: CASRGHSSGANVLTF. CDR3 in DNA: TGTGCCAGCAGGGGCCACAGCTCTGGGGCCAACGTCCTGACTTTC. The chain recombines TRBV28 with TRBJ2-6; unclear D gene. Germline loops: CDR1 MDHEN, CDR2 SYDVKM. Trimming removed 6 bases at V and 0 bases at J, with 9 bases between. The CDR3 contains 15 residues.

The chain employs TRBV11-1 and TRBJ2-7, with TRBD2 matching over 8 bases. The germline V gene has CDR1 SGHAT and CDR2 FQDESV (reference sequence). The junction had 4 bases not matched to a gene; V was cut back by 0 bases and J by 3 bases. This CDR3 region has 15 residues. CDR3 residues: CASSLAFTSGYEQYF. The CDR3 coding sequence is TGTGCCAGCAGCTTAGCGTTTACTAGCGGCTACGAGCAGTACTTC.

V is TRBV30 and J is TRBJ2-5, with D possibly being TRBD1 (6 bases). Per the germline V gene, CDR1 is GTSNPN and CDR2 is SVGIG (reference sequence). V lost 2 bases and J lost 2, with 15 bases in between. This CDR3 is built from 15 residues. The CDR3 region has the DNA TGTGCCTGGAGTCATGGACAGTTTAGTCAAGAGACCCAGTACTTC. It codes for CAWSHGQFSQETQYF.

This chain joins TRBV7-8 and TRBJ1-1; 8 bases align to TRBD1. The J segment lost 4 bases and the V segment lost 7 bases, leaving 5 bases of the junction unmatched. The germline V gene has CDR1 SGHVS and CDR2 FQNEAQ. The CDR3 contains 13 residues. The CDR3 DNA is TGTGCCAGCAATTCGGACAGGGCCACTGAAGCTTTCTTT. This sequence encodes CASNSDRATEAFF. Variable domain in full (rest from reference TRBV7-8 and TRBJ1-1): GAGVSQSPRYKVAKRGQDVALRCDPISGHVSLFWYQQALGQGPEFLTYFQNEAQLDKSGLPSDRFFAERPEGSVSTLKIQRTQQEDSAVYLCASNSDRATEAFFGQGTRLTVV.

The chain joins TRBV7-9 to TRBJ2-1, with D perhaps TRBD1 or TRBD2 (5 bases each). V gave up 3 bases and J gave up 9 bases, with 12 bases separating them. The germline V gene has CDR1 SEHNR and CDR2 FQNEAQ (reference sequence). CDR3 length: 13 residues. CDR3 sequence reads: CASSFGTLREQFF. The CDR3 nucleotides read TGTGCCAGCAGCTTCGGGACCCTTCGTGAGCAGTTCTTC.

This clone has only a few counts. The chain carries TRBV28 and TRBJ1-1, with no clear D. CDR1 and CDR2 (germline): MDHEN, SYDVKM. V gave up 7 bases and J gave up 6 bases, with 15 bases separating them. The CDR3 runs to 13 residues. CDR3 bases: TGTGCCAGCATAAATGCAGTGAGCGCTGAAGCTTTCTTT. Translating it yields CASINAVSAEAFF.

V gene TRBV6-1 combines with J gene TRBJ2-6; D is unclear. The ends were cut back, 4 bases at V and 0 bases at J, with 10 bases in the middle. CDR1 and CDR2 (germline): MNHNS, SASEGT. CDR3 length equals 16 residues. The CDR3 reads CASSGQVSSGANVLTF. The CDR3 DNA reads TGTGCCAGCAGTGGCCAGGTGAGCTCTGGGGCCAACGTCCTGACTTTC.